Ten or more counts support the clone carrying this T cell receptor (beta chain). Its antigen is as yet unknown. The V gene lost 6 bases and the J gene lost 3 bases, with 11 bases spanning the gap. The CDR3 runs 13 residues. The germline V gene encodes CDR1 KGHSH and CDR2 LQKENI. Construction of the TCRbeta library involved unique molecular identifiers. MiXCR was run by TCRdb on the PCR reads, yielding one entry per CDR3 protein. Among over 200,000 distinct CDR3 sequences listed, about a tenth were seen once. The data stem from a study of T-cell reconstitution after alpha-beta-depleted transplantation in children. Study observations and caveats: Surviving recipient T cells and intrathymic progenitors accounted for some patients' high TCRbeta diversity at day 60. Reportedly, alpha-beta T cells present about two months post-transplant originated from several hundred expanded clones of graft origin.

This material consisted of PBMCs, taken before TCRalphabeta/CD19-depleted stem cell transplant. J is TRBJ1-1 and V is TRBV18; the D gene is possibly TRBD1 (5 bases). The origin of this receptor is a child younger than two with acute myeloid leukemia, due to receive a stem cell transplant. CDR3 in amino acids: CASSKGLYTEAFF. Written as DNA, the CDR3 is TGTGCCAGCTCGAAGGGGTTGTACACTGAAGCTTTCTTT.